Listed here are 2 T cell receptor beta chains from one sample, sequenced in a study of identical twins. TCRdb passed the 5' RACE reads through MiXCR, listing each CDR3 protein once. Of about 890,000 distinct CDR3 sequences in the sample, roughly an eighth were seen once. This sample was also put to use in a study of yellow fever vaccine responses in identical twins.

Sequenced input: PBMCs. All receptors come from a young woman in good health.

The chain carries TRBV18 and TRBJ2-6; no reliable D call. This CDR3 is built from 16 residues. The V gene's germline CDR1 is KGHSH and CDR2 LQKENI. Between the trimmed V and J ends, which lost 2 bases and 4 bases, there was a span of 12 bases. The CDR3 reads CASSPILLGGANVLTF. The CDR3, as DNA: TGTGCCAGCTCACCAATACTTTTGGGAGGGGCCAACGTCCTGACTTTC.

The V and J genes are TRBV12-3 or TRBV12-4 and TRBJ1-3, with TRBD1 matching over 8 bases. Losses at the gene ends were 6 bases for V and 0 bases for J; bases not matched to a gene: 1. The CDR3 is 14 amino acids. The CDR3 bases are TGTGCCAGCAGACAGGGGGGCTCTGGAAACACCATATATTTT. This sequence encodes CASRQGGSGNTIYF.